Listed below are T cell receptor beta chains from one sample, sequenced in a study of blood T cells in healthy people across ages. TCRdb passed the 5' RACE reads through MiXCR, listing each CDR3 protein once. The repertoire holds under 1,100,000 distinct CDR3 sequences, with less than 25% as singletons. The same sample was also used in a study of T cells of mothers and their children.

Sequencing input: blood. The receptors were gathered from a girl aged 2 to 10 in good health. Each CDR3 is given with its conserved first and last residue. The D gene is left open where the match is weak. Clone size, where shown, is once, few, many, or a class for clones that have expanded.

j_call	clone_size	v_call	d_call	cdr3_aa	cdr3_nt
TRBJ2-1	-	TRBV2	TRBD2	CASRIAGGINEQFF	TGTGCCAGCCGCATAGCGGGGGGGATCAATGAGCAGTTCTTC
TRBJ2-2	-	TRBV24-1	-	CATSDPAGATGELFF	TGTGCCACCAGTGATCCGGCGGGGGCCACCGGGGAGCTGTTTTTT
TRBJ2-1	-	TRBV6-4	-	CTSSDGPFSSNERFF	TGTACCAGCAGTGACGGGCCCTTCTCATCCAATGAGCGGTTCTTC
TRBJ2-7	-	TRBV29-1	TRBD2	CSVELRAGNEQYF	TGCAGCGTTGAACTTCGAGCGGGGAACGAGCAGTACTTC
TRBJ2-1	-	TRBV6-1	TRBD1	CASSEDGTGTSEQFF	TGTGCCAGCAGTGAAGATGGGACAGGGACCAGTGAGCAGTTCTTC
TRBJ2-1	-	TRBV7-9	-	CASSPAWNEQFF	TGTGCCAGCAGCCCAGCCTGGAATGAGCAGTTCTTC
TRBJ1-4	few	TRBV5-6	-	CASSPKGAGHNEKLFF	TGTGCCAGCAGCCCAAAAGGCGCGGGGCATAATGAAAAACTGTTTTTT
TRBJ2-3	-	TRBV4-1	TRBD2	CASSQDRTSGGWGDTQYF	TGCGCCAGCAGCCAAGATAGGACTAGCGGGGGGTGGGGAGATACGCAGTATTTT
TRBJ2-1	many	TRBV6-1	TRBD2	CASSEAAGDYNEQFF	TGTGCCAGCAGTGAAGCGGCGGGAGACTACAATGAGCAGTTCTTC
TRBJ2-4	few	TRBV4-2	-	CASSQVPLPRSPGIQYF	TGTGCCAGCAGCCAAGTCCCCCTTCCGCGGAGCCCGGGCATTCAGTACTTC
TRBJ1-3	few	TRBV7-2	-	CASIPDSSSRNTIYF	TGTGCCAGCATCCCAGACTCCTCCTCTAGAAACACCATATATTTT
TRBJ2-6	-	TRBV3-1	-	CASSQEIDPSSGANALTF	TGTGCCAGCAGCCAAGAGATAGACCCTAGCTCTGGGGCCAACGCCCTGACTTTC
TRBJ2-1	-	TRBV20-1	-	CSARLDYTYNEQFF	TGCAGTGCTAGGTTGGACTATACATACAATGAGCAGTTCTTC
TRBJ2-2	few	TRBV29-1	-	CSADRNTGELFF	TGCAGCGCTGACAGAAACACCGGGGAGCTGTTTTTT
TRBJ2-3	-	TRBV29-1	-	CSVGFNTDTQYF	TGCAGCGTGGGGTTCAACACAGATACGCAGTATTTT
TRBJ2-5	-	TRBV10-3	-	CAVQGFRGETQYF	TGTGCCGTGCAGGGGTTTCGAGGGGAGACCCAGTACTTC
TRBJ1-1	-	TRBV11-2	-	CASSYSPSGELPEAFF	TGTGCCAGCAGTTATTCCCCCTCGGGGGAGCTACCAGAAGCTTTCTTT
TRBJ2-2	many	TRBV5-1	-	CASSLDGELFF	TGTGCCAGCAGCTTAGACGGGGAGCTGTTTTTT
TRBJ1-2	few	TRBV29-1	-	CSAEDRPGGYTF	TGCAGCGCTGAAGACAGACCTGGCGGCTACACCTTC
TRBJ2-3	-	TRBV20-1	TRBD2	CSANSGGALTDTQYF	TGCAGTGCAAATAGCGGGGGGGCCCTCACAGATACGCAGTATTTT
TRBJ2-7	-	TRBV27	-	CASSLSDRLEQYF	TGTGCCAGCAGTTTATCGGACAGACTCGAGCAGTACTTC
TRBJ2-7	few	TRBV5-1	-	CASSLETTSYEQYF	TGCGCCAGCAGCTTGGAAACAACTTCCTACGAGCAGTACTTC
TRBJ2-3	few	TRBV7-6	-	CASSLAPAGRASTDTQYF	TGTGCCAGCAGCTTAGCTCCCGCGGGGCGTGCTAGCACAGATACGCAGTATTTT
TRBJ2-1	few	TRBV5-1	TRBD1	CASASRDRGYNEQFF	TGCGCCAGCGCGAGTCGGGACAGGGGGTACAATGAGCAGTTCTTC
TRBJ2-1	-	TRBV12-3/TRBV12-4	-	CASLEGQYNEQFF	TGTGCCAGCTTGGAAGGTCAATACAATGAGCAGTTCTTC
TRBJ2-5	-	TRBV28	-	CASRSPRGPARGQYF	TGTGCCAGCAGATCCCCACGGGGTCCCGCAAGGGGCCAGTACTTC
TRBJ2-5	-	TRBV5-1	TRBD2	CASSRIAGGQGEQYF	TGCGCCAGCAGCAGAATAGCGGGAGGCCAGGGGGAGCAGTACTTC
TRBJ1-5	-	TRBV28	-	CASSLSVETDQPQHF	TGTGCCAGCAGTTTATCGGTGGAAACGGATCAGCCCCAGCATTTT
TRBJ2-7	-	TRBV29-1	-	CSVAQEEQYF	TGCAGCGTGGCCCAGGAAGAGCAGTACTTC
TRBJ2-7	few	TRBV7-9	TRBD1	CASSTGQATEQYF	TGTGCCAGCAGCACAGGACAGGCGACCGAGCAGTACTTC
TRBJ2-5	-	TRBV5-4	-	CASSFSFQGLETQYF	TGTGCCAGCAGCTTTTCGTTCCAGGGGCTGGAGACCCAGTACTTC
TRBJ2-3	-	TRBV19	-	CASSGEVGTDTQYF	TGTGCCAGTAGTGGGGAAGTAGGCACAGATACGCAGTATTTT
TRBJ2-7	few	TRBV20-1	-	CSARDDKRAISYEQYF	TGCAGTGCTAGAGATGATAAGCGGGCCATCTCCTACGAGCAGTACTTC
TRBJ2-1	few	TRBV29-1	-	CSVGLVRGYNEQFF	TGCAGCGTTGGCCTTGTCCGGGGGTACAATGAGCAGTTCTTC
TRBJ2-3	many	TRBV4-3	TRBD2	CASSQERIAGQYF	TGCGCCAGCAGCCAAGAGAGAATAGCGGGGCAGTATTTT
TRBJ2-4	many	TRBV2	TRBD1	CASSEGTGGQNIQYF	TGTGCCAGCAGTGAAGGGACAGGGGGCCAAAACATTCAGTACTTC
TRBJ1-3	-	TRBV18	TRBD1	CASSPTGAVNTIYF	TGTGCCAGCTCACCCACAGGGGCGGTCAACACCATATATTTT
TRBJ2-1	few	TRBV5-1	-	CASSKAVNPYNGQFF	TGCGCCAGCAGCAAAGCGGTCAACCCCTACAATGGGCAGTTCTTC
TRBJ2-7	few	TRBV6-2/TRBV6-3	-	CATGSSLDEQYF	TGTGCCACGGGGTCCAGTCTCGACGAGCAGTACTTC
TRBJ2-1	-	TRBV2	TRBD1	CASREFRDRGRIEQFF	TGTGCCAGCAGGGAATTCCGGGACAGGGGGCGAATTGAGCAGTTCTTC
TRBJ2-3	-	TRBV10-3	-	CAIAGLFTDTQYF	TGTGCCATCGCCGGACTTTTTACAGATACGCAGTATTTT
TRBJ2-6	-	TRBV25-1	-	CASSEWGKLSSGANVLTF	TGTGCCAGCAGTGAATGGGGGAAGCTCAGCTCTGGGGCCAACGTCCTGACTTTC
TRBJ2-7	-	TRBV6-9	-	CAGPQGGVFRIEQYF	TGTGCCGGGCCACAGGGGGGGGTTTTTCGGATCGAGCAGTACTTC
TRBJ1-1	-	TRBV20-1	-	CSASEGRETEAFF	TGCAGTGCTAGTGAGGGGAGAGAGACTGAAGCTTTCTTT
TRBJ2-7	-	TRBV29-1	TRBD2	CSVASGGRLNYEQYF	TGCAGCGTCGCCTCGGGGGGACGCCTAAACTACGAGCAGTACTTC
TRBJ1-3	few	TRBV29-1	-	CSVEWGAGDTIYF	TGCAGCGTTGAGTGGGGGGCCGGAGACACCATATATTTT
TRBJ1-1	-	TRBV20-1	-	CSALRGMNTEAFF	TGCAGTGCCCTCAGGGGAATGAACACTGAAGCTTTCTTT
TRBJ2-5	-	TRBV12-3/TRBV12-4	-	CASSARGYQETQYF	TGTGCCAGCAGCGCTCGAGGGTACCAAGAGACCCAGTACTTC
TRBJ2-7	few	TRBV12-3/TRBV12-4	TRBD1	CASSLGQEGASYEQYF	TGTGCTAGCAGTTTAGGACAAGAGGGGGCATCCTACGAGCAGTACTTC
TRBJ2-2	-	TRBV9	-	CASSLPTDTGELFF	TGTGCCAGCAGCCTTCCGACAGACACCGGGGAGCTGTTTTTT
TRBJ2-4	few	TRBV20-1	-	CSAPHPGGNKNIQYF	TGCAGTGCTCCGCACCCCGGGGGAAACAAAAACATTCAGTACTTC
TRBJ2-4	-	TRBV13	-	CASSLGVVSIAKNIQYF	TGTGCCAGCAGCTTAGGTGTGGTATCAATAGCCAAAAACATTCAGTACTTC
TRBJ2-1	-	TRBV5-4	TRBD2	CASSPLLAGGPGEQFF	TGTGCCAGCAGCCCACTGCTAGCGGGAGGGCCAGGTGAGCAGTTCTTC